This T cell receptor beta chain was documented in a study of T cells after yellow fever vaccination. MiXCR, applied by TCRdb to the 5' RACE reads, yields one record per CDR3 protein. The sample gives 120,000 or so distinct CDR3 sequences, roughly 15% of which show up once; roughly 44% is in the top ten. The CDR3 covers 14 residues. Germline assignment: CDR1 MDHEN and CDR2 SYDVKM. V lost 2 bases to trimming and J lost 4 bases; unmatched junction nucleotides: 2. The sequence derives from a man aged 18 to 30 who received the YFV17D yellow fever vaccine. The V gene is TRBV28, the J gene TRBJ2-1; 7 positions agree with TRBD2. The material was CD8+ T cells sorted from PBMCs, obtained 5 days after the yellow fever booster vaccination. CDR3 nucleotide sequence: TGTGCCAGCAGTTTAGGGGGGGTTTACAATGAGCAGTTCTTC. This gives the protein CASSLGGVYNEQFF.